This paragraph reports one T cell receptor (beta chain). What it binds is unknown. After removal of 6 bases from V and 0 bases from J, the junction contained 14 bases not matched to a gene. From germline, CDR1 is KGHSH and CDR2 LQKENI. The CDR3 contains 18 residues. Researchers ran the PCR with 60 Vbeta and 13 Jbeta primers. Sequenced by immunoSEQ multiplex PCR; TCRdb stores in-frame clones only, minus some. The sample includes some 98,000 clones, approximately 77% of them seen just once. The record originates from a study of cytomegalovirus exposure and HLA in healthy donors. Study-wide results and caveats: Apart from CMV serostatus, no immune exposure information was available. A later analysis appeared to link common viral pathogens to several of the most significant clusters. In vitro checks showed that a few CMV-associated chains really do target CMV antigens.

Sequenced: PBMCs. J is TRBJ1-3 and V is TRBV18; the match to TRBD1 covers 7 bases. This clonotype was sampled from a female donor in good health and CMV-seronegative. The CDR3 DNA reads TGTGCCAGCTCCCAGATAACAGGGGCCGTAAGCTCTGGAAACACCATATATTTT. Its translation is CASSQITGAVSSGNTIYF.